This TCR beta chain was identified in a study of blood T cells in healthy people across ages. The V gene's germline CDR1 is MNHEY and CDR2 SMNVEV (reference sequence). V shed 5 bases and J shed 0 bases, with 11 bases lying between them. The CDR3 covers 16 residues. It was with a sample-barcoded 5' primer and a J-beta primer mix that a second PCR of roughly 6 to 12 cycles was run. TCRdb reprocessed the 5' RACE reads with MiXCR, giving one entry per CDR3 protein. The sample contains 650,000 to 800,000 distinct CDR3 sequences, under 45% of which appear only once. Material for sequencing was blood. This chain links TRBV27 with TRBJ2-6; D is ambiguous. This TCR derives from a man in his sixties in good health. CDR3 in amino acids: CASSGRPNSGANVLTF. The CDR3 coding sequence is TGTGCCAGCAGTGGAAGGCCGAACTCTGGGGCCAACGTCCTGACTTTC.